This T cell receptor beta chain was captured by sequencing in a study of T cells in localized non-small cell lung cancer. General observations from the study: Uninvolved adjacent lung had the highest recorded T cell clonality, with tumor below it. The study detected a median roughly 57 of the top 100 tumor clones in adjacent lung. Because researchers sequenced only one region of the tumor, heterogeneity is still possible.

Some clones are missing from TCRdb's copy, which holds only in-frame ones; the method was immunoSEQ multiplex PCR. The data contain fewer than 8,500 clones, around 87% of them singletons. Note on this clone: The antigen remains undetermined.

Germline values: CDR1 SGHNT, CDR2 YYREEE (reference sequence). The CDR3 spans 15 residues. Trimming shortened V by 4 bases and J by 6 bases, and 16 bases separated the two germline ends. V and J are TRBV5-4 and TRBJ1-4; a weak D match, TRBD1 (6 bases). This specimen was peripheral blood, taken before any cancer treatment. This clonotype was sampled from a male donor aged 60 or over with stage III lung adenocarcinoma. CDR3 sequence (DNA): TGTGCCAGCAGCCCGGATGCGGGGGCTGATGAAAAACTGTTTTTT. Translation gives CASSPDAGADEKLFF.